This T cell receptor beta chain was identified during a study of PD-L1 blockade in urothelial cancer. Background on the study: About 90% of the 29 patients comprised males who had bladder-origin urothelial cancer.

As to time point: pretreatment peripheral blood. Using immunoSEQ multiplex PCR, the repertoire was profiled, and TCRdb retains in-frame clones only, with some absent. The sample includes about 45,000 clones, about 88% seen only once; the top ten take around a quarter. V shed 3 bases and J shed 0 bases, with 15 bases lying between them. The CDR3 runs to 17 residues. CDR1 and CDR2 (germline): SGDLS, YYNGEE. The source is a donor over 35 with urothelial cancer. Sample: PBMCs, taken around atezolizumab (anti-PD-L1) treatment. The V gene is TRBV9, the J gene TRBJ2-2, with D maybe TRBD1 (5 bases). CDR3 coding DNA: TGTGCCAGCAGCGGGTACCTGGGGCTAGCGAACACCGGGGAGCTGTTTTTT. This gives the protein CASSGYLGLANTGELFF.